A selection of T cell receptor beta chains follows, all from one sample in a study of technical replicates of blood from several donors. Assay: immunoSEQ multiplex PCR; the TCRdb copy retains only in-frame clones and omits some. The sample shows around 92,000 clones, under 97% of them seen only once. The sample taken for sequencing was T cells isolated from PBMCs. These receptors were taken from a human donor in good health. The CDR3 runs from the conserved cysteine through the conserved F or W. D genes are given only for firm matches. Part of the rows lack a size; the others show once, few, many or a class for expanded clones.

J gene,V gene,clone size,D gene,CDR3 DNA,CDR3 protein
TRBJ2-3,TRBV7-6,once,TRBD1,TGTGCCAGCAGCTTCCTACCGGGACAGGGGCTCACAGATACGCAGTATTTT,CASSFLPGQGLTDTQYF
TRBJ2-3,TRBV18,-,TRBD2,TGTGCCAGCTCACCACCGAGACGGGGGGGAGATACGCAGTATTTT,CASSPPRRGGDTQYF
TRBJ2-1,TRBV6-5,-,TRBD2,TGTGCCAGCAGTTACTCGAATAGCGGGAATGAGCAGTTCTTC,CASSYSNSGNEQFF
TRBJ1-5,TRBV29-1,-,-,TGCAGCATCGGGGATAGCAATCAGCCCCAGCATTTT,CSIGDSNQPQHF
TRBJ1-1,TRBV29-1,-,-,TGCAGCGTCGCCCGGGGGATGAACACTGAAGCTTTCTTT,CSVARGMNTEAFF
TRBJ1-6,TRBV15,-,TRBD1,TGTGCCACCAGGACGACAGGGGGAGTCAATTCACCCCTCCACTTT,CATRTTGGVNSPLHF
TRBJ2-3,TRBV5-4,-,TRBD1,TGTGCCAGCAGCTATCCCTATGGACAGGGGGACACAGATACGCAGTATTTT,CASSYPYGQGDTDTQYF
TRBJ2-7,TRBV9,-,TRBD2,TGTGCCAGCAGCGTAGGACTAGCGGGAGGATACGAGCAGTACTTC,CASSVGLAGGYEQYF
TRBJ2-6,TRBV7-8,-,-,TGTGCCAGCAGCAATGGAGTCTCTTCCAACGTCCTGACTTTC,CASSNGVSSNVLTF
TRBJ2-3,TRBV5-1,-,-,TGCGCCAGCAGCTTGGGAGACTACCTAGAGACAGATACGCAGTATTTT,CASSLGDYLETDTQYF
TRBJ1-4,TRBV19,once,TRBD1,TGTGCCAGTAACCAAGACAGGGGAGGTTTAGTTGAAAAACTGTTTTTT,CASNQDRGGLVEKLFF
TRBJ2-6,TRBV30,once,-,TGTGCCTGGAGTAAACGACAAATCTCTGGGGCCAACGTCCTGACTTTC,CAWSKRQISGANVLTF
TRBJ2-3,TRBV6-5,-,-,TGTGCCAGCAGTTACTCGGAGGGGCCAACAGATACGCAGTATTTT,CASSYSEGPTDTQYF
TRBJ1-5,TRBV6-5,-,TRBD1,TGTGCCAGCACCTCCGGGACAGGGTTTAATCAGCCCCAGCATTTT,CASTSGTGFNQPQHF
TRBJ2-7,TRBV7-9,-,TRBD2,TGTGCCAGCAGCTTAACTAGCGGGGCAAGCTCCTACGAGCAGTACTTC,CASSLTSGASSYEQYF
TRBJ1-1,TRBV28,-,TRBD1,TGTGCCAGTACCCTGGGACAGATCACTGAAGCTTTCTTT,CASTLGQITEAFF
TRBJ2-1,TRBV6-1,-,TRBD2,TGTGCCAGCAGTGACCCGAGGGGGGGACTAGCGGGAAGGGATGAGCAGTTCTTC,CASSDPRGGLAGRDEQFF
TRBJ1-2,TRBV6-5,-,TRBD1,TGTGCCAGCAGTCCTTCGGACAGGGACTATGGCTACACCTTC,CASSPSDRDYGYTF
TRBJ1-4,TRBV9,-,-,TGTGCCAGCAGCGTCGGGGGAGAGGTGCATAAACTGTTTTTT,CASSVGGEVHKLFF
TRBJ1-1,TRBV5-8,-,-,TGTGCCAGCCCAGACCTCATCAGGGCAAACACTGAAGCTTTCTTT,CASPDLIRANTEAFF
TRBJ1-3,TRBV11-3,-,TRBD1,TGTGCCAGCAGCTTAGAAACGCGACAGGGTTCTTCTGGAAACACCATATATTTT,CASSLETRQGSSGNTIYF
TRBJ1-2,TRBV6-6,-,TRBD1,TGTGCCAGCAGTGCGACAGGGATCGGGGTCTATGGCAACACCTTC,CASSATGIGVYGNTF
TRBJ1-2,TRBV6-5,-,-,TGTGCCAGCACAGAGCGTGGAATACACTATGGCTACACCTTC,CASTERGIHYGYTF
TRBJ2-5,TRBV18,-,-,TGTGCCAGCTCACCACTCCGCGGGAAAGAGACCCAGTACTTC,CASSPLRGKETQYF
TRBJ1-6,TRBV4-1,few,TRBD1,TGCGCCAGCAGCCAAGAGACAGGGGTAGATTCACCCCTCCACTTT,CASSQETGVDSPLHF
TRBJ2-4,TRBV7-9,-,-,TGTGCCAGCAGCTTAGAGATGGGGCTCAGAAACATTCAGTACTTC,CASSLEMGLRNIQYF
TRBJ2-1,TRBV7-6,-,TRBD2,TGTGCCAGCAGCTTGTTTAGCGGGAGTGCCAATGAGCAGTTCTTC,CASSLFSGSANEQFF
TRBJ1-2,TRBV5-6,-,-,TGTGCCAGCAGCGAAAGACAGCTCTATGGCTACACCTTC,CASSERQLYGYTF
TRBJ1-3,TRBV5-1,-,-,TGCGCCAGCAGCCCCCAGGGTTCTGGAAACACCATATATTTT,CASSPQGSGNTIYF
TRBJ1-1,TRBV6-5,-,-,TGTGCCAGCAGGGACGGGTGGGGCGGTGAAGCTTTCTTT,CASRDGWGGEAFF
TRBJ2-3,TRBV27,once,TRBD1,TGTGCCAGCAGTTTTTCCGGGACAGGGGGCGCAGATACGCAGTATTTT,CASSFSGTGGADTQYF
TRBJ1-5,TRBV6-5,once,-,TGTGCCAGCAGTTACTCGAGACGGGATGATCAGCCCCAGCATTTT,CASSYSRRDDQPQHF
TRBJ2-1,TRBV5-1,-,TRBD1,TGCGCCAGCAGCTTGAGAGGGGGCGGCTACAATGAGCAGTTCTTC,CASSLRGGGYNEQFF
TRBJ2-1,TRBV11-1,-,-,TGTGCCAGCAGCCACAGGGTTGAGCAGTTCTTC,CASSHRVEQFF
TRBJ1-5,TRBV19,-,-,TGTGCCAGTAGGAATTGGGCTCAGAGCAATCAGCCCCAGCATTTT,CASRNWAQSNQPQHF
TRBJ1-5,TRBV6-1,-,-,TGTGCCAGCAGTCCGACAGGAGATAATCAGCCCCAGCATTTT,CASSPTGDNQPQHF
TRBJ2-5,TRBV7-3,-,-,TGTGCCAGCAGCTCGTGGGGCCTCCCCAGGGCAGAGACCCAGTACTTC,CASSSWGLPRAETQYF
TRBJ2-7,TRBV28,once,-,TGTGCCAGCAGTGGTTTGACCCGTGTTTGGACAGTGAGCTCCTACGAGCAGTACTTC,CASSGLTRVWTVSSYEQYF
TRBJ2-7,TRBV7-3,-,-,TGTGCCAGCAGCTTAGGGCTGGGAGACGAGCAGTACTTC,CASSLGLGDEQYF
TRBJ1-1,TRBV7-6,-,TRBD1,TGTGCCAGCAGCTTAAGGGGGCAGGGTGAAGCTTTCTTT,CASSLRGQGEAFF
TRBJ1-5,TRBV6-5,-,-,TGTGCCAGCAGTTACTCAGCCCAGGAGCCCCAGCATTTT,CASSYSAQEPQHF
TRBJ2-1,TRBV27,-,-,TGTGCCAGCAGTTTACTTTTTTCCGGCTCCTACAATGAGCAGTTCTTC,CASSLLFSGSYNEQFF
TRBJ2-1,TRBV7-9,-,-,TGTGCCAGCTACGGAGCCCCGTACAATGAGCAGTTCTTC,CASYGAPYNEQFF
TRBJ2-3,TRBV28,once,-,TGTGCCAGCAGTTTGGGGCCGAGCACAGATACGCAGTATTTT,CASSLGPSTDTQYF
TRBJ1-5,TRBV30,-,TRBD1,TGTGCCTGGAGTGTAGGTTTTGGAGGGGGCTTTAGCAATCAGCCCCAGCATTTT,CAWSVGFGGGFSNQPQHF
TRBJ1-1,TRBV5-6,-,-,TGTGCCAGCAGCACGGGTCCTATGGTGCACACTGAAGCTTTCTTT,CASSTGPMVHTEAFF
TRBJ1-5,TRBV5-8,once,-,TGTGCCAGCAGCCGCTACAGGGTTGGTCAGCCCCAGCATTTT,CASSRYRVGQPQHF
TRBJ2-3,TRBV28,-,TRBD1,TGTGCCAGCAGTAAGAAAAAACTCAGGGGGCAGGGCACAGATACGCAGTATTTT,CASSKKKLRGQGTDTQYF
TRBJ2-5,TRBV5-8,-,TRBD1,TGTGCCAGCAGCTCCCAAGGGACAGCCCAAGAGACCCAGTACTTC,CASSSQGTAQETQYF
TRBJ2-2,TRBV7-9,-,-,TGTGCCAGCAGCGAGAGGCCGAGAGGGGAGCTGTTTTTT,CASSERPRGELFF